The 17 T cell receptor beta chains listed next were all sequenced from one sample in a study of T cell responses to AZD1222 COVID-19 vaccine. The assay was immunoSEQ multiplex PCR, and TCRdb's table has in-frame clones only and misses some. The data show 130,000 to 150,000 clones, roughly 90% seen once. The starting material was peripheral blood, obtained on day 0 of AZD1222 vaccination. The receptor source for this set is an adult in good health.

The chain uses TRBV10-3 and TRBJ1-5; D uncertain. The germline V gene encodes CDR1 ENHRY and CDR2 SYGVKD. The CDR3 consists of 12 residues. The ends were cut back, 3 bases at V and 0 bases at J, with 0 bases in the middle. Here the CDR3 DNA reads TGTGCCATCAGTGATAGCAATCAGCCCCAGCATTTT. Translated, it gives CAISDSNQPQHF.

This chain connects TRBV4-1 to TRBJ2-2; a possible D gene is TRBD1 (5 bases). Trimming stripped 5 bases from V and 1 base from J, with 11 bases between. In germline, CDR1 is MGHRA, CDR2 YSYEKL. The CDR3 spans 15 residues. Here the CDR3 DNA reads TGCGCCAGCAGCAGACAGAACATGAACACCGGGGAGCTGTTTTTT. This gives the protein CASSRQNMNTGELFF.

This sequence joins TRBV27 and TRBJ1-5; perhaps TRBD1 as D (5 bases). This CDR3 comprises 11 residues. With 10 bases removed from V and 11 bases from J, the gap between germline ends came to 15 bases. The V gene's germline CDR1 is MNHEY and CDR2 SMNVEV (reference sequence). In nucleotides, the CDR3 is TGTGCCACCTCAGGGTCCGGGACCCAGCATTTT. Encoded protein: CATSGSGTQHF.

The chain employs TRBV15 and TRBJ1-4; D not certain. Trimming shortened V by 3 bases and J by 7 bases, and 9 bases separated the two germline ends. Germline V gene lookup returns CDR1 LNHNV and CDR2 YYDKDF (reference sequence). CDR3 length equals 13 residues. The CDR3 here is CATSRNRGEKLFF. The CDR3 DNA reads TGTGCCACCAGCAGGAACAGAGGTGAAAAACTGTTTTTT.

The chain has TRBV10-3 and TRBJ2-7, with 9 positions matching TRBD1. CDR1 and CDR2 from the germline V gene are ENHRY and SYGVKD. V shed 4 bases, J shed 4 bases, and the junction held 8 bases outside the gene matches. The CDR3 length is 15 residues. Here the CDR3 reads CAISGPTGGLYEQYF. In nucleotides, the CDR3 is TGTGCCATCAGTGGGCCGACAGGGGGTTTATACGAGCAGTACTTC.

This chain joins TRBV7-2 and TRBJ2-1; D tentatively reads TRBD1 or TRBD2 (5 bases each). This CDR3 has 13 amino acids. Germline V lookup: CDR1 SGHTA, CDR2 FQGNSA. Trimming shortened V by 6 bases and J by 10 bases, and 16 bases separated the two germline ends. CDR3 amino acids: CASSIPGPKEQFF. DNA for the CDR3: TGTGCCAGCAGTATACCGGGACCAAAGGAGCAGTTCTTC.

The DNA for the CDR3 is TGTGCCAGCAGACCTACAGGGACCGGATATGAAAAACTGTTTTTT. Translating gives CASRPTGTGYEKLFF. V is TRBV11-3 and J is TRBJ1-4; weak D call: TRBD1 (6 bases). This CDR3 is built from 15 residues. Between the trimmed V and J ends, which lost 6 bases and 6 bases, there was a span of 17 bases. Germline values: CDR1 SGHNT, CDR2 YENEEA. The complete variable domain, with remaining parts taken from reference TRBV11-3 and TRBJ1-4, reads EAGVVQSPRYKIIEKKQPVAFWCNPISGHNTLYWYLQNLGQGPELLIRYENEEAVDDSQLPKDRFSAERLKGVDSTLKIQPAELGDSAVYLCASRPTGTGYEKLFFGSGTQLSVL.

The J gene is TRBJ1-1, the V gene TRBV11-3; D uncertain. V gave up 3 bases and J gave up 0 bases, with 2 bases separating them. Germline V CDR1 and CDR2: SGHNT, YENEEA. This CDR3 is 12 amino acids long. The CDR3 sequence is CASSFLNTEAFF. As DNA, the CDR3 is TGTGCCAGCAGCTTTTTGAACACTGAAGCTTTCTTT.

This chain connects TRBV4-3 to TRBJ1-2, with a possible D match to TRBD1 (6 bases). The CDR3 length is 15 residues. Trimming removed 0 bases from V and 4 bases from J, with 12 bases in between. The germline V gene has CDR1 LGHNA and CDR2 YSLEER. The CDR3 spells CASSQERWGPYGYTF. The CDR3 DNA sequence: TGCGCCAGCAGCCAAGAACGGTGGGGGCCCTATGGCTACACCTTC.

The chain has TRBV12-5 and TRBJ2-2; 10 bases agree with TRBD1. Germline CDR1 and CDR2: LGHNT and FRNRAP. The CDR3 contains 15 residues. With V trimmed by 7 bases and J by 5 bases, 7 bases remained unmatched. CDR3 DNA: TGTGCTAGTGTCCCGACAGGGGGCTGGACCGGGGAGCTGTTTTTT. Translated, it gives CASVPTGGWTGELFF.

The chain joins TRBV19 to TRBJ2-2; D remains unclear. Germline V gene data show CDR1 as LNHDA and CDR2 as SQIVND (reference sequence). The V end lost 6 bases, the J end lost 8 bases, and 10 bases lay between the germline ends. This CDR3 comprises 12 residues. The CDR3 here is CASSWPGGELFF. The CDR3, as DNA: TGTGCCAGTAGCTGGCCTGGGGGGGAGCTGTTTTTT. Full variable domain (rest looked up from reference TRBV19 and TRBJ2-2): DGGITQSPKYLFRKEGQNVTLSCEQNLNHDAMYWYRQDPGQGLRLIYYSQIVNDFQKGDIAEGYSVSREKKESFPLTVTSAQKNPTAFYLCASSWPGGELFFGEGSRLTVL.

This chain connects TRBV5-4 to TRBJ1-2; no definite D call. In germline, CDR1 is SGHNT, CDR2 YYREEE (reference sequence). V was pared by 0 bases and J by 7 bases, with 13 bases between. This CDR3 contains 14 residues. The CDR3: CASSLAGSIGGYTF. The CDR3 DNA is TGTGCCAGCAGCTTGGCCGGCAGTATCGGTGGCTACACCTTC.

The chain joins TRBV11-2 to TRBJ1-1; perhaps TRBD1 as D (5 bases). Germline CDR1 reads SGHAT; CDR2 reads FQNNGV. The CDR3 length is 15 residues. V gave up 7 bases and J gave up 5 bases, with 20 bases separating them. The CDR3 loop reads CASTFGDSRRTEAFF. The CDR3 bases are TGTGCCAGCACCTTTGGAGACAGCAGGAGGACTGAAGCTTTCTTT.

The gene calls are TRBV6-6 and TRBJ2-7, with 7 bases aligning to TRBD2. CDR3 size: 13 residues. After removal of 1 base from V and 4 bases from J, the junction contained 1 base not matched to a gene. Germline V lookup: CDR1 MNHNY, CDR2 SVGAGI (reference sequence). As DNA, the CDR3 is TGTGCCAGCAGTTACTGGGGGGGGTACGAGCAGTACTTC. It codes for CASSYWGGYEQYF.

CDR3 amino acids: CASSGGNTQYF. CDR3 nucleotides: TGTGCCAGCAGCGGGGGCAATACGCAGTATTTT. This chain joins TRBV9 and TRBJ2-3; weak D call: TRBD1 (5 bases). V was pared by 3 bases and J by 7 bases, with 6 bases between. The CDR3 has 11 residues. Germline CDR1 SGDLS, CDR2 YYNGEE.

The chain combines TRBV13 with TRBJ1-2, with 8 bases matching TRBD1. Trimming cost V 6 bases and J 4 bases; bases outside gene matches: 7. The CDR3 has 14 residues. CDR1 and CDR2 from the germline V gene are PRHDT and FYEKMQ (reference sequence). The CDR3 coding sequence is TGTGCCAGCAGACCACGGACAGGGACCTATGGCTACACCTTC. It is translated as CASRPRTGTYGYTF.

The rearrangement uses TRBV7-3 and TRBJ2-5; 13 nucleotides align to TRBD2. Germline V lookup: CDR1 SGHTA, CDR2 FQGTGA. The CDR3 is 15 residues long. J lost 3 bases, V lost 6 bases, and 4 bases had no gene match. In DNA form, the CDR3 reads TGTGCCAGCAGGGGCGGGACTAGCGGGAAAGAGACCCAGTACTTC. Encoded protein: CASRGGTSGKETQYF.